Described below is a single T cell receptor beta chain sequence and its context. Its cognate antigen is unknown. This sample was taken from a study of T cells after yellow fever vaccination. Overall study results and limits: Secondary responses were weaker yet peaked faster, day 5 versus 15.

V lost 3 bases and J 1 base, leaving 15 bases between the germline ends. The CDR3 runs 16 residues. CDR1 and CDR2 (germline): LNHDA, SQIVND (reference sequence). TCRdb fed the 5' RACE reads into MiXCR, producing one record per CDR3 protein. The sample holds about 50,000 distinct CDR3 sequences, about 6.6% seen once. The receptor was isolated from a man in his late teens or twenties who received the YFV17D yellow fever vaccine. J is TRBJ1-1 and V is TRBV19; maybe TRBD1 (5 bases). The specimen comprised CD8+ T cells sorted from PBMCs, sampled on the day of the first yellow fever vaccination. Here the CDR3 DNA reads TGTGCCAGTAGTATGGTTGCTCGGGGGACGAACACTGAAGCTTTCTTT. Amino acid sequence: CASSMVARGTNTEAFF.